Listed below are T cell receptor beta chains from one sample, sequenced in a study of blood T cell repertoires in COVID-19. Profiling relied on immunoSEQ multiplex PCR, and the TCRdb table lists in-frame clones only, not all of them. The sample yields tens of thousands of clones, approximately 90% seen once. The sequenced material came from peripheral blood. The receptor source for this set is a middle-aged man with active COVID-19. Both conserved end residues are part of each CDR3. The order of the fields is J gene, CDR3 length, D gene, V gene, clone size, CDR3 protein, CDR3 DNA. The D gene is left open where the match is weak. Size values are once, few and many counts, or a class for expanded clones, and some rows have none.

TRBJ2-3	14	-	TRBV24-1	-	CATSDRKQGDTQYF	TGTGCCACCAGTGATCGGAAACAGGGTGATACGCAGTATTTT
TRBJ2-7	14	-	TRBV29-1	-	CSVEGTGRGYEQYF	TGCAGCGTTGAAGGGACAGGGAGGGGGTACGAGCAGTACTTC
TRBJ2-1	15	TRBD2	TRBV9	-	CASSPPGLAGDKPFF	TGTGCCAGCAGCCCCCCGGGACTAGCGGGGGATAAACCGTTCTTC
TRBJ2-3	14	TRBD1	TRBV10-3	-	CANGTGGGTDTQYF	TGTGCCAACGGGACAGGGGGCGGCACAGATACGCAGTATTTT
TRBJ1-1	15	TRBD1	TRBV19	-	CASSASDRGNTEAFF	TGTGCCAGTAGTGCCTCGGACAGGGGTAACACTGAAGCTTTCTTT
TRBJ2-3	18	TRBD2	TRBV7-9	-	CASSLAQLAGARADTQYF	TGTGCCAGCAGCTTAGCGCAGCTAGCGGGAGCCAGGGCAGATACGCAGTATTTT
TRBJ1-2	13	TRBD1	TRBV7-9	-	CASSVDRVGGYTF	TGTGCCAGCAGCGTGGACAGGGTGGGCGGCTACACCTTC
TRBJ1-4	18	-	TRBV4-1	once	CASSPAWLGGSTNEKLFF	TGCGCCAGCAGCCCCGCATGGCTAGGGGGATCGACTAATGAAAAACTGTTTTTT
TRBJ2-5	14	TRBD1	TRBV5-4	-	CASSIGQAQETQYF	TGTGCCAGCAGCATAGGACAGGCCCAAGAGACCCAGTACTTC
TRBJ2-7	14	-	TRBV7-9	-	CASSLVGASYEQYF	TGTGCCAGCAGCCTGGTCGGAGCCTCCTACGAGCAGTACTTC
TRBJ1-5	14	-	TRBV3-1/TRBV3-2	-	CASSQSTGSQPQHF	TGTGCCAGCAGCCAATCAACAGGGTCTCAGCCCCAGCATTTT
TRBJ1-4	19	TRBD1	TRBV4-2	-	CASSQDPRTGATTNEKLFF	TGTGCCAGCAGCCAAGATCCCAGGACAGGGGCCACAACTAATGAAAAACTATTTTTT
TRBJ2-1	16	TRBD2	TRBV5-1	-	CASSLVPTSRYNEQFF	TGCGCCAGCAGCTTGGTGCCGACTAGCCGATACAATGAGCAGTTCTTC
TRBJ2-3	14	TRBD2	TRBV6-5	-	CASSYGGSADTQYF	TGTGCCAGCAGTTACGGCGGGAGCGCAGATACGCAGTATTTT
TRBJ1-1	16	-	TRBV7-8	-	CASSSPLITENTEAFF	TGTGCCAGCAGCTCCCCCCTCATAACTGAGAACACTGAAGCTTTCTTT
TRBJ1-3	15	-	TRBV5-6	-	CASSLRQLSGNTIYF	TGTGCCAGCAGCTTGCGACAGCTCTCTGGAAACACCATATATTTT
TRBJ2-7	13	-	TRBV12-3/TRBV12-4	once	CASSLFRTYEQYF	TGTGCCAGCAGTTTATTCAGAACCTACGAGCAGTACTTC
TRBJ1-6	15	-	TRBV3-1/TRBV3-2	-	CASSQVAENNSPLHF	TGTGCCAGCAGCCAAGTAGCCGAGAATAATTCACCCCTCCACTTT
TRBJ1-1	14	-	TRBV7-9	-	CASSLNLGDTEAFF	TGTGCCAGCAGCTTAAATCTAGGGGACACTGAAGCTTTCTTT
TRBJ2-3	15	-	TRBV7-6	-	CASSRHSGRTDTQYF	TGTGCCAGCAGCCGGCATAGCGGCCGCACAGATACGCAGTATTTT
TRBJ2-3	13	-	TRBV6-4	few	CASSRGSTDTQYF	TGTGCCAGCTCTCGGGGGTCCACAGATACGCAGTATTTT
TRBJ2-7	14	TRBD1	TRBV6-1	-	CASSESGTGYEQYF	TGTGCCAGCAGTGAATCCGGGACAGGCTACGAGCAGTACTTC
TRBJ2-5	14	TRBD2	TRBV20-1	once	CSASPGLAGVTQYF	TGCAGTGCTAGTCCGGGACTAGCGGGAGTCACCCAGTACTTC
TRBJ1-6	15	TRBD1	TRBV7-9	-	CASSRETGDNSPLHF	TGTGCCAGCAGCCGCGAGACAGGGGATAATTCACCCCTCCACTTT
TRBJ2-2	15	TRBD2	TRBV6-5	-	CASRRTSGTTGELFF	TGTGCCAGCAGGCGGACTAGCGGGACCACCGGGGAGCTGTTTTTT
TRBJ2-1	16	TRBD2	TRBV6-1	-	CASSEPQRGVYNEQFF	TGTGCCAGCAGTGAACCCCAGCGGGGGGTTTACAATGAGCAGTTCTTC
TRBJ1-2	12	-	TRBV19	-	CASSTRDYGYTF	TGTGCCAGTAGTACACGAGACTATGGCTACACCTTC
TRBJ2-1	14	-	TRBV6-2/TRBV6-3	once	CASSHSGPPGEQFF	TGTGCCAGCAGTCACAGCGGGCCCCCAGGTGAGCAGTTCTTC
TRBJ2-7	14	-	TRBV5-1	-	CASSRTTGEYEQYF	TGCGCCAGCAGCCGGACTACAGGGGAATACGAGCAGTACTTC
TRBJ1-4	13	-	TRBV2	-	CASRYQGGEKLFF	TGTGCCAGCAGATATCAGGGCGGTGAAAAACTGTTTTTT
TRBJ2-7	14	TRBD2	TRBV20-1	-	CSASSGLAGDEQYF	TGCAGTGCTAGTTCAGGACTAGCGGGAGACGAGCAGTACTTC
TRBJ2-7	15	TRBD1	TRBV4-1	once	CASSQGDRVLGEQYF	TGCGCCAGCAGCCAAGGGGACAGGGTTTTGGGCGAGCAGTACTTC
TRBJ2-2	14	TRBD2	TRBV29-1	-	CSALSGMNTGELFF	TGCAGCGCCCTTAGCGGGATGAACACCGGGGAGCTGTTTTTT
TRBJ1-1	14	-	TRBV28	-	CASSLEGGRTEAFF	TGTGCCAGCAGTTTAGAGGGCGGGCGGACTGAAGCTTTCTTT
TRBJ1-3	16	-	TRBV3-1/TRBV3-2	-	CASSQDSRFSGNTIYF	TGTGCCAGCAGCCAAGATAGTCGGTTCTCTGGAAACACCATATATTTT